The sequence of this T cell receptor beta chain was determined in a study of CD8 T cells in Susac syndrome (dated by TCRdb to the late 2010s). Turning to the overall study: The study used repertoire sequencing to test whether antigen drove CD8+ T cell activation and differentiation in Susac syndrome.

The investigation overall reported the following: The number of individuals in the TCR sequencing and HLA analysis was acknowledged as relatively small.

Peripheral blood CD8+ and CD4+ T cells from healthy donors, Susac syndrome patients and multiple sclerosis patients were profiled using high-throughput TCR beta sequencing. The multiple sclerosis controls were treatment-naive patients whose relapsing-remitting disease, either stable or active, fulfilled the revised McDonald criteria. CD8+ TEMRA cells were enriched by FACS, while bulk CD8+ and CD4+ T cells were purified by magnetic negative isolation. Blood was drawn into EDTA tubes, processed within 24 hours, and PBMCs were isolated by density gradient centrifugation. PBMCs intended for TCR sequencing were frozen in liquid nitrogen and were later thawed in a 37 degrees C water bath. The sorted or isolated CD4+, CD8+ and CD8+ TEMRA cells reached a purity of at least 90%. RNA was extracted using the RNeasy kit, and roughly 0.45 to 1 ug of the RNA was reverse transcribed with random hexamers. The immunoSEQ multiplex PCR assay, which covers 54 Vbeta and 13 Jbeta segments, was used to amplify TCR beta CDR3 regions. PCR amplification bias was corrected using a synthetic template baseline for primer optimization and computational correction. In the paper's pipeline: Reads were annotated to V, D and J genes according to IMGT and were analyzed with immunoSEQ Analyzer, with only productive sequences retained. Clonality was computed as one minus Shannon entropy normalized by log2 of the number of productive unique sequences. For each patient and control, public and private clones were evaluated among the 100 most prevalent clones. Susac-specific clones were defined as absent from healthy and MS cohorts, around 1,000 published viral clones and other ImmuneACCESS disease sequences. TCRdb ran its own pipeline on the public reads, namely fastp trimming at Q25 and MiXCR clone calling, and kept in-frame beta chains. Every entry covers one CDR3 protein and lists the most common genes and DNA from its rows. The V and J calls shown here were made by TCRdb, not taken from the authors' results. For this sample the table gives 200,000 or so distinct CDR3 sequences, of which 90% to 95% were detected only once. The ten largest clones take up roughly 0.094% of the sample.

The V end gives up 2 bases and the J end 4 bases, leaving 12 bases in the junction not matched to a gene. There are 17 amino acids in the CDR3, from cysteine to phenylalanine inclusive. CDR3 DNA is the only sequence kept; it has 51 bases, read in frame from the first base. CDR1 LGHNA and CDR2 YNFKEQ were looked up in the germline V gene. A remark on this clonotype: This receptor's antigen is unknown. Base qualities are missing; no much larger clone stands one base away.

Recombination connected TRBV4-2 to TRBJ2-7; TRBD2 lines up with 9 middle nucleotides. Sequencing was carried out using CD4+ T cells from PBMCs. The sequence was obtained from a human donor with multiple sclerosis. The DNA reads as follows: TGTGCCAGCAGCCAACCTGAGGCGGCGGGAGGGCCGTACGAGCAGTACTTC. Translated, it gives CASSQPEAAGGPYEQYF.